One TCR beta chain is described in this entry. The entry originates in a study of blood T cell repertoires in COVID-19. Looking at the study overall: Sites across the United States, Italy and Spain contributed samples from acute and convalescent COVID-19. In each case, the material was cDNA or gDNA derived from T cells, B-cell-depleted T cells, or PBMCs.

Original analysis: Cell counts per sample came from amplifying reference gene primers. TCRdb keeps only in-frame clones here, not all; method: immunoSEQ multiplex PCR. That table is the source of V, J and clone size, and D and trimming were worked out from the DNA. The sample includes 80,000 to 100,000 clones, around 81% of them seen just once. Germline loops: CDR1 DFQATT, CDR2 SNEGSKA (reference sequence). Between the trimmed V and J ends, which lost 3 bases and 6 bases, there was a span of 8 bases. The CDR3 has 11 amino acids. The source material was peripheral blood. The source of this sequence is a man between 50 and 59 years old who had recovered from COVID-19. The rearrangement links TRBV20-1 to TRBJ2-5, with TRBD1 as a possible D gene (5 bases). The CDR3 DNA reads as TGCAGTGCTAGCCAGGGCCAGACCCAGTACTTC. Translating it yields CSASQGQTQYF.